This entry is about one T cell receptor (beta chain). The germline CDR1 and CDR2 sequences are DFQATT and SNEGSKA (reference sequence). This CDR3 has 13 amino acids. Trimming took off 6 bases at V and 0 bases at J, with 11 bases between the two ends. The sample comes from a study of T-cell reconstitution after alpha-beta-depleted transplantation in children. Preparing the TCRbeta library involved the use of unique molecular identifiers. TCRdb independently ran MiXCR on the PCR reads; one entry per CDR3 protein. The sample lists around 370,000 distinct CDR3 sequences, 10% occurring once. The sample here was PBMCs from the stem cell graft donor, taken from the stem cell graft. This clonotype was sampled from a human donor who donated a stem cell graft to a child with acute lymphoblastic leukemia. The V and J genes are TRBV20-1 and TRBJ1-1; D is unclear. CDR3 nucleotides: TGCAGTGCGCCCGGGCGGCTGAACACTGAAGCTTTCTTT. Amino acid sequence: CSAPGRLNTEAFF.